Each of the 14 T cell receptor beta chains below was sequenced from the same sample in a study of blood T cell repertoires in COVID-19. The data were produced by immunoSEQ multiplex PCR, yet TCRdb's version contains in-frame clones alone and is incomplete. Of under 250,000 clones listed, roughly nine tenths were seen once; the top ten hold around 6%. Sequencing used peripheral blood. Receptors originate from a man between 60 and 70 years old who had recovered from COVID-19.

This chain joins TRBV18 and TRBJ2-1; 8 bases map to TRBD2. V lost 3 bases to trimming and J lost 5 bases; unmatched junction nucleotides: 9. Germline V CDR1 and CDR2: KGHSH, LQKENI. This CDR3 region has 16 residues. DNA of the CDR3: TGTGCCAGCTCACCCTCTCGGGAGGGCCGAGACAATGAGCAGTTCTTC. This encodes CASSPSREGRDNEQFF.

Concerning this clone: Other nucleotide sequences in the sample specify the same CDR3. This chain links TRBV19 with TRBJ1-2, with TRBD1 matching over 7 bases. J lost 2 bases, V lost 5 bases, and 2 bases had no gene match. The CDR3 totals 13 residues. CDR1 LNHDA and CDR2 SQIVND come from the germline V gene (reference sequence). CDR3 DNA sequence: TGTGCCAGTAGTTACAGGGGAAACTATGGCTACACCTTC. Translating it yields CASSYRGNYGYTF. Complete variable domain (other parts from reference TRBV19 and TRBJ1-2): DGGITQSPKYLFRKEGQNVTLSCEQNLNHDAMYWYRQDPGQGLRLIYYSQIVNDFQKGDIAEGYSVSREKKESFPLTVTSAQKNPTAFYLCASSYRGNYGYTFGSGTRLTVV.

This clone is a singleton in its sample. This rearrangement joins TRBV7-2 to TRBJ1-3; possible D gene TRBD1, 5 bases. The CDR3 spans 16 residues. The germline V gene has CDR1 SGHTA and CDR2 FQGNSA. Trimming took off 0 bases at V and 0 bases at J, with 9 bases between the two ends. CDR3 nucleotides: TGTGCCAGCAGCTTAGCGGGGGGAAGCTCTGGAAACACCATATATTTT. This sequence encodes CASSLAGGSSGNTIYF.

This clone turned up a few times. The CDR3 loop reads CASSQDAGDNEQFF. The CDR3 DNA sequence: TGTGCCAGCAGCCAGGATGCAGGTGACAATGAGCAGTTCTTC. The chain employs TRBV11-2 and TRBJ2-1; no clear D. V lost 5 bases and J lost 5, with 13 bases in between. This CDR3 has 14 residues. From germline, CDR1 is SGHAT and CDR2 FQNNGV.

The chain employs TRBV4-1 and TRBJ1-1, with TRBD1 identical over 8 bases. Germline lookup yields CDR1 MGHRA and CDR2 YSYEKL. Germline trimming cut 1 base from V and 5 bases from J; bases unmatched to any gene: 6. The CDR3 has 15 amino acids. This chain's CDR3 is CASSQGGRGRTEAFF. The CDR3 DNA follows: TGCGCCAGCAGCCAAGGGGGCAGGGGGCGTACTGAAGCTTTCTTT.

The chain links TRBV5-5 to TRBJ1-2, with 7 bases matching TRBD1. CDR1 is SGHKS, CDR2 YYEKEE, per germline (reference sequence). CDR3 length equals 15 residues. V was clipped by 4 bases and J by 2 bases; unmatched bases: 8. CDR3 DNA: TGTGCCAGCAGCCGCTCGGACAGGCTCAACTATGGCTACACCTTC. Translated, it gives CASSRSDRLNYGYTF. Full variable domain (remainder filled in from reference TRBV5-5 and TRBJ1-2): DAGVTQSPTHLIKTRGQQVTLRCSPISGHKSVSWYQQVLGQGPQFIFQYYEKEERGRGNFPDRFSARQFPNYSSELNVNALLLGDSALYLCASSRSDRLNYGYTFGSGTRLTVV.

The chain recombines TRBV7-9 with TRBJ2-5; possibly TRBD2 for D (5 bases). The CDR3 spans 14 residues. V was trimmed by 3 bases and J by 5 bases, leaving 13 bases between them. Per the germline V gene, CDR1 is SEHNR and CDR2 is FQNEAQ (reference sequence). The CDR3 sequence is CASSFRAGWETQYF. CDR3 nucleotide sequence: TGTGCCAGCAGCTTTCGGGCGGGCTGGGAGACCCAGTACTTC.

This clone is a singleton in its sample. This chain uses TRBV11-3 with TRBJ2-1, with a weak D call TRBD2 (7 bases). CDR1 is SGHNT, CDR2 YENEEA, per germline. Trimming pared 0 bases from V and 8 bases from J, leaving 17 bases between. The CDR3 is 16 amino acids. This CDR3 reads CASSLDGGGGRDEQFF. The CDR3 region has the DNA TGTGCCAGCAGCTTAGATGGTGGGGGGGGCCGGGATGAGCAGTTCTTC. The full variable domain, completed using reference TRBV11-3 and TRBJ2-1, is EAGVVQSPRYKIIEKKQPVAFWCNPISGHNTLYWYLQNLGQGPELLIRYENEEAVDDSQLPKDRFSAERLKGVDSTLKIQPAELGDSAVYLCASSLDGGGGRDEQFFGPGTRLTVL.

V usage is TRBV19 and J usage is TRBJ1-1; D perhaps matches TRBD1 (5 bases). CDR3 length: 16 amino acids. Germline loops: CDR1 LNHDA, CDR2 SQIVND (reference sequence). Trimming removed 0 bases at V and 3 bases at J, with 14 bases between. CDR3 residues: CASSIDHARAYTEAFF. The CDR3 DNA sequence: TGTGCCAGTAGTATAGATCATGCCAGGGCTTACACTGAAGCTTTCTTT.

Remarks on this clone: Other nucleotide sequences in the sample specify the same CDR3. The rearrangement uses TRBV2 and TRBJ2-3, with D possibly matching TRBD2 (5 bases). The CDR3 extends over 14 amino acids. CDR1 SNHLY and CDR2 FYNNEI come from the germline V gene. Trimming left V 1 base short and J 1 base short, with 6 bases between. CDR3 region: CASSEGTGTDTQYF. The CDR3 DNA follows: TGTGCCAGCAGTGAAGGGACTGGCACAGATACGCAGTATTTT.

The chain links TRBV5-1 to TRBJ1-3; D not certain. Germline V lookup: CDR1 SGHRS, CDR2 YFSETQ. This CDR3 region has 18 residues. The germline V and J ends were trimmed by 2 bases and 0 bases, with 18 bases remaining between them. The CDR3 sequence: CASSLGASLTDSGNTIYF. The CDR3 DNA sequence: TGCGCCAGCAGCTTAGGCGCGTCTCTGACTGACTCTGGAAACACCATATATTTT.

This clone was counted once. The chain links TRBV20-1 to TRBJ1-5; TRBD1 might be the D (5 bases). In germline, CDR1 is DFQATT, CDR2 SNEGSKA (reference sequence). The CDR3 has 11 residues. V was shortened by 6 bases and J by 11 bases, with 14 bases between the two germline ends. The CDR3 loop is CSANVRGAQHF. As DNA, the CDR3 is TGCAGTGCCAACGTGCGGGGGGCCCAGCATTTT.

The rearrangement joins TRBV9 to TRBJ2-1; tentatively, D is TRBD2 (5 bases). The V end was cut by 0 bases, the J end by 9 bases, with 10 bases between. The V gene's germline CDR1 is SGDLS and CDR2 YYNGEE. The length of the CDR3 is 13 residues. CDR3 nucleotides: TGTGCCAGCAGCGTAGAAAGAGGGAGTGAGCAGTTCTTC. Its protein product is CASSVERGSEQFF.

This chain connects TRBV4-3 to TRBJ2-1; 10 bases match TRBD2. Germline lookup yields CDR1 LGHNA and CDR2 YSLEER. CDR3 length: 17 amino acids. The V segment lost 2 bases and the J segment 6 bases; nucleotides outside the gene matches: 10. CDR3 coding DNA: TGCGCCAGCAGCCAACCGAGGACTAGCGGTCCCTTCAATGAGCAGTTCTTC. The encoded protein is CASSQPRTSGPFNEQFF.